This is a list of T cell receptor beta chains from one sample in a study of blood T cells in healthy people across ages. TCRdb re-analysed the 5' RACE reads in MiXCR, keeping a single row per CDR3 protein. This table has about 1.8 million distinct CDR3 sequences, around 48% appearing once. Sequences were obtained from blood. These receptors originate from a woman aged 35 to 49 in good health. Both conserved end residues are part of each CDR3. A D gene is named only where the DNA matches it firmly. Clone size is shown for a subset of rows, as once, few, many or a class of expanded clone.

J: TRBJ2-1; D: NA; size: NA; V: TRBV6-5; DNA: TGTGCCAGCAGTTACGGAGAGGGGTACAATGAGCAGTTCTTC; CDR3: CASSYGEGYNEQFF
J: TRBJ2-1; D: NA; size: NA; V: TRBV6-6; DNA: TGTGCCAGCAGTTATGGTTTAGGGGATGAGCAGTTCTTC; CDR3: CASSYGLGDEQFF
J: TRBJ2-1; D: TRBD2; size: NA; V: TRBV6-6; DNA: TGTGCCAGCAGCCGGGAGGGGGATGAGCAGTTCTTC; CDR3: CASSREGDEQFF
J: TRBJ2-7; D: NA; size: NA; V: TRBV20-1; DNA: TGCAGTGGGGGGGGGGCTAGCTCCTACGAGCAGTACTTC; CDR3: CSGGGASSYEQYF
J: TRBJ2-7; D: NA; size: few; V: TRBV4-3; DNA: TGCGCCAGCAGCCAAGATTTTCGGGTGTACGAGCAGTACTTC; CDR3: CASSQDFRVYEQYF
J: TRBJ2-5; D: NA; size: NA; V: TRBV27; DNA: TGTGCCAGCAGTCCGCGGGCACGCGGCCAAGAGACCCAGTACTTC; CDR3: CASSPRARGQETQYF
J: TRBJ2-7; D: NA; size: few; V: TRBV7-8; DNA: TGTGCCAGCAGCTTAGAGGCGGCCTTTGGGCAGTACTTC; CDR3: CASSLEAAFGQYF
J: TRBJ2-1; D: NA; size: once; V: TRBV6-2/TRBV6-3; DNA: TGTGCCAGCAGGGACAGTGGGGGCTTGGTTCATGAGCAGTTCTTC; CDR3: CASRDSGGLVHEQFF
J: TRBJ2-1; D: NA; size: once; V: TRBV6-2/TRBV6-3; DNA: TGTGCCAGCAGGCCGGTTGGGGGAGCCTACAATGAGCAGTTCTTC; CDR3: CASRPVGGAYNEQFF
J: TRBJ1-2; D: NA; size: NA; V: TRBV7-2; DNA: TGTGCCAGCAGCACCCAGGGTTCCGCTAACTATGGCTACACCTTC; CDR3: CASSTQGSANYGYTF
J: TRBJ1-2; D: NA; size: NA; V: TRBV25-1; DNA: TGTGCCAGCAGTGATAAGACGGGGTACTACACCTTC; CDR3: CASSDKTGYYTF
J: TRBJ2-7; D: TRBD2; size: NA; V: TRBV5-1; DNA: TGCGCCAGCAGTGTGACTCCTAGCGGGGGTCGTAACTCCTACGAGCAGTACTTC; CDR3: CASSVTPSGGRNSYEQYF
J: TRBJ1-6; D: NA; size: NA; V: TRBV4-2; DNA: TGTGCCAGCAGCCAAGGGCGGGGGGCGGTTAATTCACCCCTCCACTTT; CDR3: CASSQGRGAVNSPLHF
J: TRBJ2-1; D: TRBD2; size: once; V: TRBV7-9; DNA: TGTGCCAGCAGCTCCATAAGCGGGGGGAGCTCCTACAATGAGCAGTTCTTC; CDR3: CASSSISGGSSYNEQFF
J: TRBJ1-2; D: NA; size: few; V: TRBV4-3; DNA: TGCGCCAGCAGCCAAGGCGTTTCGGGCTATGGCTACACCTTC; CDR3: CASSQGVSGYGYTF
J: TRBJ2-5; D: NA; size: NA; V: TRBV21-1; DNA: TGTGCCAGCAGCAACTGGACGGACAGACAAGAGACCCAGTACTTC; CDR3: CASSNWTDRQETQYF
J: TRBJ2-5; D: NA; size: NA; V: TRBV29-1; DNA: TGCAGCGTAACGACTGACTTATCCTTTGAGACCCAGTACTTC; CDR3: CSVTTDLSFETQYF
J: TRBJ2-1; D: NA; size: once; V: TRBV9; DNA: TGTGCCAGCAGCGTACATCCCTTTAATGAGCAGTTCTTC; CDR3: CASSVHPFNEQFF
J: TRBJ2-5; D: TRBD1; size: once; V: TRBV29-1; DNA: TGCAGCGTTCCCCGATTCGGGGTGACAGGGAAGGGAGAGACCCAGTACTTC; CDR3: CSVPRFGVTGKGETQYF
J: TRBJ1-2; D: NA; size: NA; V: TRBV29-1; DNA: TGCAGCGTTGGGTTTCTGAGGGGTGACGGCTACACCTTC; CDR3: CSVGFLRGDGYTF
J: TRBJ2-3; D: NA; size: few; V: TRBV7-3; DNA: TGTGCCAGCAGCTATGGGCGGGGAGATACGCAGTATTTT; CDR3: CASSYGRGDTQYF
J: TRBJ2-5; D: TRBD1; size: few; V: TRBV15; DNA: TGTGCCACCAGCAGTAAGCCGGGACAGGGGATGGAGACCCAGTACTTC; CDR3: CATSSKPGQGMETQYF
J: TRBJ2-1; D: TRBD2; size: NA; V: TRBV6-1; DNA: TGTGCCAGCAGTGACGGAAGAGGAGGGCTGGCTAGCGGGGGGGCCTACAATGAGCAGTTCTTC; CDR3: CASSDGRGGLASGGAYNEQFF
J: TRBJ2-6; D: NA; size: NA; V: TRBV6-5; DNA: TGTGCCAGCAGGGACGCGGGGTCTGGGGCCAACGTCCTGACTTTC; CDR3: CASRDAGSGANVLTF
J: TRBJ2-7; D: TRBD1; size: NA; V: TRBV6-1; DNA: TGTGCCAGCAGCCCGGTTTTAGGGGGCTCGGGCTCCTACGAGCAGTACTTC; CDR3: CASSPVLGGSGSYEQYF